A selection of T cell receptor beta chains follows, all from one sample in a study of T cell repertoires in ileal Crohn's disease. Data came from immunoSEQ multiplex PCR; TCRdb stores just in-frame clones and leaves some out. The sample records about 5,500 clones, under 90% being singletons. The sequenced material came from ileal tissue. All receptors come from an adult with Crohn's disease. Both conserved end residues are part of each CDR3. The order of the fields is clone size, D gene, V gene, J gene, CDR3 DNA, CDR3 protein. D genes are given only for firm matches. Clone sizes are given selectively: once, few, many, or a class where the clone is expanded.

>NA|NA|TRBV28|TRBJ2-7
TGTGCCAGCAGTTTAGCGAACGAGCAGTACTTC
CASSLANEQYF
>NA|TRBD1|TRBV6-1|TRBJ2-2
TGTGCCAGCTCTCGACAGGGGGCCGGGGAGCTGTTTTTT
CASSRQGAGELFF
>NA|NA|TRBV5-6|TRBJ2-5
TGTGCCAGCAGCTTGACAGGGCTGAAAAGTGAGGAGACCCAGTACTTC
CASSLTGLKSEETQYF
>NA|NA|TRBV12-5|TRBJ1-1
TGTGCTAGTGGTTCCCTTCCGGTTTATCGGGGGACTGAAGCTTTCTTT
CASGSLPVYRGTEAFF
>NA|TRBD2|TRBV25-1|TRBJ2-1
TGTGCCAGCAGTGCACGGACTAGCGGGAGCCCAAATGAGCAGTTCTTC
CASSARTSGSPNEQFF
>NA|TRBD1|TRBV10-3|TRBJ1-1
TGTGCCATCAGCCCAGGGACAGAGACTGAAGCTTTCTTT
CAISPGTETEAFF
>NA|NA|TRBV5-6|TRBJ2-1
TGTGCCAGCAGCGTTGGTCCTAGCTCCTACAATGAGCAGTTCTTC
CASSVGPSSYNEQFF
>few|TRBD1|TRBV6-4|TRBJ2-3
TGTGCCAGCAGTGACTCGACAGGGGGCGCAGATACGCAGTATTTT
CASSDSTGGADTQYF
>NA|TRBD1|TRBV2|TRBJ2-1
TGTGCCAGCAGTAGGACAGGGGGACAGGGTGAGCAGTTCTTC
CASSRTGGQGEQFF
>once|TRBD2|TRBV7-9|TRBJ2-5
TGTGCCAGCAGCTTGGCTACGGGAGGAGAGACCCAGTACTTC
CASSLATGGETQYF
>once|TRBD1|TRBV6-5|TRBJ2-7
TGTGCCAGCAGTTATGACAGGGGGAACGAGCAGTACTTC
CASSYDRGNEQYF
>NA|NA|TRBV7-6|TRBJ1-5
TGTGCCAGCAGCTGGCAGGCCAATCAGCCCCAGCATTTT
CASSWQANQPQHF
>NA|TRBD2|TRBV19|TRBJ2-7
TGTGCCAGTACCACGGGACTAGCGAGCGAGCAGTACTTC
CASTTGLASEQYF
>NA|NA|TRBV2|TRBJ1-1
TGTGCCAGCAGTGGGGCTTCTTTTTGGGCTTTCTTT
CASSGASFWAFF
>NA|TRBD1|TRBV4-1|TRBJ2-3
TGCGCCAGCAGCCAGGGACAGGGGCCTTTCGCAGATACGCAGTATTTT
CASSQGQGPFADTQYF
>NA|NA|TRBV7-2|TRBJ1-4
TGTGCCAGCAGCTTAGTGCTTCAGGCCGAACTGTTTTTT
CASSLVLQAELFF
>few|TRBD2|TRBV28|TRBJ2-1
TGTGCCAGCAGTCTACCCGGGACTAGAAGTTCCAATGAGCAGTTCTTC
CASSLPGTRSSNEQFF
>NA|NA|TRBV9|TRBJ1-5
TGTGCCAGCAGCGTTACCGAAAGGGGGGGCTCCGGTAATCAGCCCCAGCATTTT
CASSVTERGGSGNQPQHF
>once|NA|TRBV5-1|TRBJ2-6
TGCGCCAGCAGCTTGGTCCAGGTCTCTGGGGCCAACGTCCTGACTTTC
CASSLVQVSGANVLTF
>NA|NA|TRBV7-2|TRBJ1-1
TGTGCCAGCAGCTTAGTTTCCGGAGGTACAACTGAAGCTTTCTTT
CASSLVSGGTTEAFF
>NA|TRBD1|TRBV29-1|TRBJ2-6
TGCAGCGTTTACGACAGGGGCGAACAGAAGATCTCTGGGGCCAACGTCCTGACTTTC
CSVYDRGEQKISGANVLTF
>NA|TRBD2|TRBV18|TRBJ2-3
TGTGCCAGCTCACCAATTCCGGGAGTAGCGGGGGGCCGGGGAGATACGCAGTATTTT
CASSPIPGVAGGRGDTQYF
>NA|NA|TRBV25-1|TRBJ2-1
TGTGCCAGCAGTGACGGCGGGGTCCCATATTTGGGTGAGCAGTTCTTC
CASSDGGVPYLGEQFF